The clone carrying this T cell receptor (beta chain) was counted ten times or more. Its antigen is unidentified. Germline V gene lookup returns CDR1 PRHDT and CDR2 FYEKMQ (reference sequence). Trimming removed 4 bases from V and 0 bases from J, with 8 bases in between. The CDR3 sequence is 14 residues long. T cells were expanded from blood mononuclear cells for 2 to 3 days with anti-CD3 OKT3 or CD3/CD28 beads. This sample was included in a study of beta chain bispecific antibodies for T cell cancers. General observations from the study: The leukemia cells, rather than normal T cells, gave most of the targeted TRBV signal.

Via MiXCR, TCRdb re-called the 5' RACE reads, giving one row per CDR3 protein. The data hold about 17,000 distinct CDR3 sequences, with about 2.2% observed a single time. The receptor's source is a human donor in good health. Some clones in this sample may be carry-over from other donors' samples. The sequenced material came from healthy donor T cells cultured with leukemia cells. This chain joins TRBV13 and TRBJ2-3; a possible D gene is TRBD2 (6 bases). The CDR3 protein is CASSSGTSTDTQYF. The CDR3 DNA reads TGTGCCAGCAGCTCCGGGACTAGCACAGATACGCAGTATTTT.